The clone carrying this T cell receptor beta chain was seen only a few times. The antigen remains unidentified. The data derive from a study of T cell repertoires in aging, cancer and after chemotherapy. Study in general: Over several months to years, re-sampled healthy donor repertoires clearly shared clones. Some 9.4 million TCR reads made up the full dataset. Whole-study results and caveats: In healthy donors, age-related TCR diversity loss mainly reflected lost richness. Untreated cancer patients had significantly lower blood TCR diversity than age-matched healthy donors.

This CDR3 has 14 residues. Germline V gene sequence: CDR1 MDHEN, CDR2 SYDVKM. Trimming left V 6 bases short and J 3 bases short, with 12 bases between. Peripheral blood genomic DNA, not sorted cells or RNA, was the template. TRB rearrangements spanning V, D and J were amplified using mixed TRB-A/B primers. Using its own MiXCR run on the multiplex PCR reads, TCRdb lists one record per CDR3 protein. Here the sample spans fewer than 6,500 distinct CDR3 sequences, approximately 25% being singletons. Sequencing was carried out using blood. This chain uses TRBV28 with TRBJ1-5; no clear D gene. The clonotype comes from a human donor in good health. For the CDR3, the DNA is TGTGCCAGCAGACCCCCTACTTACAATCAGCCCCAGCATTTT. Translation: CASRPPTYNQPQHF.